This entry concerns a single T cell receptor beta chain. Antigen unknown. This specimen comes from a study of cytomegalovirus exposure and HLA in healthy donors. Findings of the study overall: The study flagged approximately 180 TCR beta chains as cytomegalovirus-associated.

Repertoires were generated with immunoSEQ multiplex PCR, while TCRdb's copy carries only in-frame clones and drops some. The sample includes 150,000 to 170,000 clones, approximately 86% seen only once; the top ten take 20% to 25%. The TCR originated in a man aged 18 to 30 in good health and CMV-seropositive. Sequenced input: PBMCs.

The CDR3 spells CSASIRDEQFF. The CDR3 nucleotides are TGCAGTGCTAGTATTCGGGATGAGCAGTTCTTC. The chain is built from TRBV20-1 and TRBJ2-1; D is undetermined. V dropped 3 bases and J dropped 8 bases, with 8 bases sitting between them. The germline V gene has CDR1 DFQATT and CDR2 SNEGSKA (reference sequence). The CDR3 sequence is 11 residues long.